This T cell receptor (beta chain) is drawn from a study of CD8+CD57+ T cells in acquired aplastic anemia. Whole-study results and caveats: Comparison of patients with controls identified about 30 shared CD8+ CDR3 sequences.

Concerning this clonotype: Its matching antigen is unknown.

For CDR3 and TCR beta VDJ profiling, genomic DNA was the template used. TCRdb re-called the reads through MiXCR, storing one row per CDR3 protein. The sample carries 250,000 to 300,000 distinct CDR3 sequences, around 60% recorded once. The CDR3 sequence is 14 residues long. Germline assignment: CDR1 SEHNR and CDR2 FQNEAQ (reference sequence). V gave up 1 base and J gave up 6 bases, with 11 bases separating them. The receptor's source is a human donor with severe aplastic anemia or a healthy control (not recorded which). This chain joins TRBV7-9 and TRBJ2-3, with TRBD2 as a possible D gene (6 bases). Sequencing was done on a sample of sorted CD4+, CD8+, or CD8+CD57+ T cells (not recorded which) from PBMCs. The CDR3, as DNA: TGTGCCAGCAGCTTAGAGCCTAGCGCGGATACGCAGTATTTT. Its translation: CASSLEPSADTQYF.